This TCR beta chain is from a study of T cell repertoires in cytomegalovirus infection. CDR1 is DFQATT and CDR2 is SNEGSKA in the germline V gene (reference sequence). This CDR3 has 16 amino acids. The ends lost 4 bases at V and 5 bases at J; junction bases unmatched: 12. TCRdb analysed the reads with MiXCR anew, one entry per CDR3 protein. The profile covers a few hundred thousand distinct CDR3 sequences, with around a sixth appearing a single time and 12% taken by the ten largest. This chain uses TRBV20-1 with TRBJ1-5; 9 nucleotides agree with TRBD1. This TCR was sampled from a human donor in good health (CMV status not recorded). Some clones in this sample may be carry-over from other donors' samples. The sequenced material came from PBMCs. The CDR3 DNA reads TGCAGTGCTAACCATCGGGACAGGGTTGGCGATCAGCCCCAGCATTTT. Protein product: CSANHRDRVGDQPQHF.